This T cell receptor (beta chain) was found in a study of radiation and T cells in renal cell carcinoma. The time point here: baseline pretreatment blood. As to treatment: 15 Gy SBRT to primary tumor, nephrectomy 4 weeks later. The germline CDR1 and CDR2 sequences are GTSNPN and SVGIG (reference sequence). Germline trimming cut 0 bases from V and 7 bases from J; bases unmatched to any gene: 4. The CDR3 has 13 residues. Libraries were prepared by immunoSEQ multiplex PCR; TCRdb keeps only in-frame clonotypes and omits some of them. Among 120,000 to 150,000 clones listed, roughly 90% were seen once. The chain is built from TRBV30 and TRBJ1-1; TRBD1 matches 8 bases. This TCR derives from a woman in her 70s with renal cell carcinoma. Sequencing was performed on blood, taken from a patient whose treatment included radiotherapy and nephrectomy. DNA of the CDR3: TGTGCCTGGAGTGTGACAGGGGCTTTTGAAGCTTTCTTT. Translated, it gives CAWSVTGAFEAFF.